Listed here is a single TCR beta chain. The authors loaded roughly 180 ng DNA, approximately 30,000 T cell genomes, into sorted-subset replicate PCRs. Libraries were prepared by immunoSEQ multiplex PCR; TCRdb keeps only in-frame clonotypes and omits some of them. This sample yields more than 2,000,000 clones, of which more than 80% are seen a single time; roughly 0.13% belongs to the top ten. The CDR3 is made up of 15 amino acids. V was clipped by 4 bases and J by 3 bases; unmatched bases: 5. Germline V gene lookup returns CDR1 MDHEN and CDR2 SYDVKM. Recent vaccinations or acute infections were absent in the healthy HIV-negative adult donors. The data derive from a study of shared clonotypes between healthy human individuals. Study-wide context: Two female and a few male donors aged 18 to 49 were enrolled. Every donor yielded three CD4 naive, three CD4 memory, two CD8 naive and one CD8 memory plate.

Material: naive CD4+ T cells sorted from blood. Indicated subset: CD45RA+ positively selected. The source of this sequence is a man between 18 and 35 years old in good health. The V and J genes are TRBV28 and TRBJ1-5, with 8 bases fitting TRBD1. In nucleotides, the CDR3 is TGTGCCAGCAGTTATACAGGGGGATCCAATCAGCCCCAGCATTTT. Amino acid sequence: CASSYTGGSNQPQHF.